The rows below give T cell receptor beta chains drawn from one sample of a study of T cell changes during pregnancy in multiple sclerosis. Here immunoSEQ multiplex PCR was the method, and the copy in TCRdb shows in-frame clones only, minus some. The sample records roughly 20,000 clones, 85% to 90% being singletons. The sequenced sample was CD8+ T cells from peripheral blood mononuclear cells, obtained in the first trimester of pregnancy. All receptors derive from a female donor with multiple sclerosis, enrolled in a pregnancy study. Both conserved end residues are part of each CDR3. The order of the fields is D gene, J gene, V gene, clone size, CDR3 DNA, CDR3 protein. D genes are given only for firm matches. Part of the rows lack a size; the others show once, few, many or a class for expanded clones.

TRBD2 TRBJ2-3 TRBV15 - TGTGCCACCAGCTTTACTAGCGGGGGAGGAGATACGCAGTATTTT CATSFTSGGGDTQYF
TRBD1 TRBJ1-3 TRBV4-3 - TGCGCCAGCAGCCCAGACAGGGCCTCTGGAAACACCATATATTTT CASSPDRASGNTIYF
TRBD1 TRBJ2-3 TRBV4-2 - TGTGCCAGCAGCCAAGCCGGGACAGGGCCAGATACGCAGTATTTT CASSQAGTGPDTQYF
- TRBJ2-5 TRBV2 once TGTGCCAGCACCTCAGGGCAAGAGACCCAGTACTTC CASTSGQETQYF
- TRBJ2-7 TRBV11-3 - TGTGCCAGCAGCTTATCGACAGCGTACGAGCAGTACTTC CASSLSTAYEQYF
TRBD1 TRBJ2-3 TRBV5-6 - TGTGCCAGCAGCTCCGGGACAGGCCTACCTTTAGATACGCAGTATTTT CASSSGTGLPLDTQYF
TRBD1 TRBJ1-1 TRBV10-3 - TGTGCCATCAGTGAGCCGCCCTGGACAGGGGGGAACACTGAAGCTTTCTTT CAISEPPWTGGNTEAFF
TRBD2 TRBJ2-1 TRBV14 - TGTGCCAGCAGCCAAGGGTTGACTAGCGGTAGCTCCTACAATGAGCAGTTCTTC CASSQGLTSGSSYNEQFF
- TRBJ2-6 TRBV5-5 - TGTGCCAGCAGCCCAGGGTCTGGGGCCAACGTCCTGACTTTC CASSPGSGANVLTF
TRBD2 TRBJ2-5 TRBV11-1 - TGTGCCAGCAGCACCGGCGGCGGGGGGGGGACCCAGTACTTC CASSTGGGGGTQYF
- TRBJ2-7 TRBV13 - TGTGCCAGCAGCTTAGGCCTTTACGAGCAGTACTTC CASSLGLYEQYF
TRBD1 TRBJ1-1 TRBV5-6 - TGTGCCAGCAGCCGGGACAGGGGTCCTTTGGTCACTGAAGCTTTCTTT CASSRDRGPLVTEAFF
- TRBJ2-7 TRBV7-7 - TGTGCTAGCAGCTTAGGGACAACCCACGAGCAGTACTTC CASSLGTTHEQYF
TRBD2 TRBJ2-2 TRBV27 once TGTGCCAGCAGTTTAAGTCGGAACGCGGGACTAGCGGGGGTGAACACCGGGGAGCTGTTTTTT CASSLSRNAGLAGVNTGELFF